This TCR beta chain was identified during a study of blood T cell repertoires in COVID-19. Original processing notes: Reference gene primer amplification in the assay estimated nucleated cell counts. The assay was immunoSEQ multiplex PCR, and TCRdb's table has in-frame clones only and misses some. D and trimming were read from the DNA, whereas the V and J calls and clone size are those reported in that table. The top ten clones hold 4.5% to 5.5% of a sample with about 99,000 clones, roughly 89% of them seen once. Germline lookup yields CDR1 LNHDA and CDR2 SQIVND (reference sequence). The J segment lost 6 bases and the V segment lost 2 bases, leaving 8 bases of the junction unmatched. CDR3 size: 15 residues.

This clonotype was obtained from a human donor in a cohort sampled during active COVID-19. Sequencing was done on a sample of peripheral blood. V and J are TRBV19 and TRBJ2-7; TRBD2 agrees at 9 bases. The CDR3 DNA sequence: TGTGCCAGTAGTATAAGCGGGGGGCTCCTTTCCGAGCAGTACTTC. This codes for CASSISGGLLSEQYF.